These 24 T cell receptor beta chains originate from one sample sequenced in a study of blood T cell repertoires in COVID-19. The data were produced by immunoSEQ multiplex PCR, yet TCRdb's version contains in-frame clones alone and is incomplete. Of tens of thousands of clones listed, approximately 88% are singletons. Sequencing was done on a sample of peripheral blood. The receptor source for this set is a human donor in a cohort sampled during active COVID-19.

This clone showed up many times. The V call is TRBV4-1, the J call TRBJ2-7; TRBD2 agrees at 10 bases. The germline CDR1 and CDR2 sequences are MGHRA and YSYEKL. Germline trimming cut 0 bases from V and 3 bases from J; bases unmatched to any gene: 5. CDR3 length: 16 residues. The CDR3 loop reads CASSQELAGGDYEQYF. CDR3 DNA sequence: TGCGCCAGCAGCCAAGAATTAGCGGGAGGTGACTACGAGCAGTACTTC.

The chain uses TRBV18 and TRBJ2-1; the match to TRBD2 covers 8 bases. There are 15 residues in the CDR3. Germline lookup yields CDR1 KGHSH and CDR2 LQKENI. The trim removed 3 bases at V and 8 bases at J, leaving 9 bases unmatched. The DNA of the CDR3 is TGTGCCAGCTCACCGTGGAGCGGGAGTGGGGATGAGCAGTTCTTC. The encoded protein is CASSPWSGSGDEQFF.

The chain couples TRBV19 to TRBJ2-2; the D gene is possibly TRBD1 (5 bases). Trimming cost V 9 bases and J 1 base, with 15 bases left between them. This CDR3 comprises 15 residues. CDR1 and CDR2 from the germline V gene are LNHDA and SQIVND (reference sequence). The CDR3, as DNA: TGTGCCAGCCGCTACAGGTCCCTGAACACCGGGGAGCTGTTTTTT. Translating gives CASRYRSLNTGELFF.

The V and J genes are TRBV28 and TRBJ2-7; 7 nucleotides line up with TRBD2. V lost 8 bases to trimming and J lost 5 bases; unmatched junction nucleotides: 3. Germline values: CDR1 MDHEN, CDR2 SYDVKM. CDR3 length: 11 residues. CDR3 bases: TGTGCCAGCCGCGGGGGAGACGAGCAGTACTTC. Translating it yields CASRGGDEQYF.

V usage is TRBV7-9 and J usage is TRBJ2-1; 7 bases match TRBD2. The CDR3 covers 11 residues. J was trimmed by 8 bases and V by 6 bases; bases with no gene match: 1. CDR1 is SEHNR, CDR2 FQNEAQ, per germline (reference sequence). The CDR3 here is CASRAGYEQFF. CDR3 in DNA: TGTGCCAGCAGAGCGGGGTATGAGCAGTTCTTC.

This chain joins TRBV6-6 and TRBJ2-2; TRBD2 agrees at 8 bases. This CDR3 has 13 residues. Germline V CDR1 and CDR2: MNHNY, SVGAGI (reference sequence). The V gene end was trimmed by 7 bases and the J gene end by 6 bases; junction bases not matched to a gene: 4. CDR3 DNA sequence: TGTGCCAGCACCCAGACTAGCGCCGGGGAGCTGTTTTTT. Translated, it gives CASTQTSAGELFF.

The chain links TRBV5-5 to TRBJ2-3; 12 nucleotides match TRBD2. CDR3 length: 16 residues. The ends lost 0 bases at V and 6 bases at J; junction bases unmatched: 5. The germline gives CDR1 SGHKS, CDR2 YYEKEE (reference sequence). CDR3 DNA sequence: TGTGCCAGCAGCTTGGGTCTAGCGGGAGGGGAGGATACGCAGTATTTT. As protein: CASSLGLAGGEDTQYF.

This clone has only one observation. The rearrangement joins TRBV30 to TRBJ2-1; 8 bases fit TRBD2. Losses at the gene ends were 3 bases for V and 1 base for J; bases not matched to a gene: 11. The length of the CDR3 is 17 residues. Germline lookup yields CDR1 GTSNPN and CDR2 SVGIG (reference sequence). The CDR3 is CAWRPSGSLGSYNEQFF. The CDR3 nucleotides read TGTGCCTGGAGGCCCAGCGGGAGTCTCGGTTCCTACAATGAGCAGTTCTTC.

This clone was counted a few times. CDR3 amino acids: CASSLALSKLFF. CDR3 nucleotides: TGTGCCAGCAGCTTAGCCCTTTCAAAACTGTTTTTT. The chain has TRBV7-9 and TRBJ1-4, with D uncertain. Trimming left V 0 bases short and J 10 bases short, with 6 bases between. This CDR3 has 12 residues. Per the germline V gene, CDR1 is SEHNR and CDR2 is FQNEAQ (reference sequence). Full variable domain (missing parts from reference TRBV7-9 and TRBJ1-4): DTGVSQNPRHKITKRGQNVTFRCDPISEHNRLYWYRQTLGQGPEFLTYFQNEAQLEKSRLLSDRFSAERPKGSFSTLEIQRTEQGDSAMYLCASSLALSKLFFGSGTQLSVL.

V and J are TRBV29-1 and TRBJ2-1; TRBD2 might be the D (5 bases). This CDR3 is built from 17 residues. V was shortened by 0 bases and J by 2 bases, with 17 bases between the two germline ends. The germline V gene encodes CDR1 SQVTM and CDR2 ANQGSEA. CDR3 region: CSVEDPNEREPYNEQFF. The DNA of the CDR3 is TGCAGCGTTGAAGATCCTAATGAGAGGGAGCCCTACAATGAGCAGTTCTTC.

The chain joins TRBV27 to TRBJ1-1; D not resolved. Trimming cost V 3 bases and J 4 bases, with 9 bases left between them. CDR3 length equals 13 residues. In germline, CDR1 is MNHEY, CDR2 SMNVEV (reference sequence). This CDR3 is CASSLLRGTEAFF. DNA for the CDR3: TGTGCCAGCAGTTTGCTTCGGGGCACTGAAGCTTTCTTT.

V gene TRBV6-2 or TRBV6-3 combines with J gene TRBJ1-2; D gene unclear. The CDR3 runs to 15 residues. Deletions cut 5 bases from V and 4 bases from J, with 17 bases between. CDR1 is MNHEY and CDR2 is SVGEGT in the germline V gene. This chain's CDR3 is CASSPQLQTSYGYTF. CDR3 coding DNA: TGTGCCAGCAGTCCCCAGTTACAGACAAGCTATGGCTACACCTTC.

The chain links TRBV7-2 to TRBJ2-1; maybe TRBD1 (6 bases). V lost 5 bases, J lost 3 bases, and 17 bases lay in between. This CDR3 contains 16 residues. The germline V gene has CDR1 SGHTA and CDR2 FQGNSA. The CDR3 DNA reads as TGTGCCAGCAGCCCCCTGGGCTCAGGGGTCTACAATGAGCAGTTCTTC. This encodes CASSPLGSGVYNEQFF. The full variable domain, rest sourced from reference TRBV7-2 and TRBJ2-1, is GAGVSQSPSNKVTEKGKDVELRCDPISGHTALYWYRQSLGQGLEFLIYFQGNSAPDKSGLPSDRFSAERTGGSVSTLTIQRTQQEDSAVYLCASSPLGSGVYNEQFFGPGTRLTVL.

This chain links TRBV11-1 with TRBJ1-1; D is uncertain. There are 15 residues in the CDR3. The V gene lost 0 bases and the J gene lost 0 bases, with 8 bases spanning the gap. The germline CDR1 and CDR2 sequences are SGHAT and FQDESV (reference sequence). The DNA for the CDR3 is TGTGCCAGCAGCTTAGCGAGCAGGATGAACACTGAAGCTTTCTTT. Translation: CASSLASRMNTEAFF.

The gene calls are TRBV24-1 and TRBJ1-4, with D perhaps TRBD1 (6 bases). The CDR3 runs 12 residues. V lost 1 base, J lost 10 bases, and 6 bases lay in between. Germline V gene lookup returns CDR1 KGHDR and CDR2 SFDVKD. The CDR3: CATSDLQGKLFF. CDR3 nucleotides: TGTGCCACCAGTGATTTACAGGGAAAACTGTTTTTT.

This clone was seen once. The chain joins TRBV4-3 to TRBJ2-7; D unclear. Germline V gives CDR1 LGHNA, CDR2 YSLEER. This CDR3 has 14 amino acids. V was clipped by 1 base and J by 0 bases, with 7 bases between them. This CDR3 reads CASSQVGSSYEQYF. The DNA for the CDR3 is TGCGCCAGCAGCCAAGTTGGCAGCTCCTACGAGCAGTACTTC.

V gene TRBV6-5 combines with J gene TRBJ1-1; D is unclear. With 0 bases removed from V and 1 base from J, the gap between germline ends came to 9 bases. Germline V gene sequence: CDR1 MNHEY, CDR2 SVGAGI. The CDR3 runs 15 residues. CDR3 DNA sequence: TGTGCCAGCAGTTACTCGATACAGACGAACACTGAAGCTTTCTTT. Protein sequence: CASSYSIQTNTEAFF.

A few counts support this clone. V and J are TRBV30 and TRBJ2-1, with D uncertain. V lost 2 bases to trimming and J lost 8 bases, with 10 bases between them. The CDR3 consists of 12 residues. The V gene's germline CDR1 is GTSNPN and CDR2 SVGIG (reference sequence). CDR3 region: CAWSPLVDEQFF. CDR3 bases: TGTGCCTGGAGTCCTCTAGTGGATGAGCAGTTCTTC.

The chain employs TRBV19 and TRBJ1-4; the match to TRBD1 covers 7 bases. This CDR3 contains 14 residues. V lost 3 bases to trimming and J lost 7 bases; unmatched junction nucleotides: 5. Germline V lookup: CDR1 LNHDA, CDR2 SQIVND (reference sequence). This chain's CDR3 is CASSMGTAPEKLFF. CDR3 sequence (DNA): TGTGCCAGTAGTATGGGGACAGCGCCTGAAAAACTGTTTTTT.

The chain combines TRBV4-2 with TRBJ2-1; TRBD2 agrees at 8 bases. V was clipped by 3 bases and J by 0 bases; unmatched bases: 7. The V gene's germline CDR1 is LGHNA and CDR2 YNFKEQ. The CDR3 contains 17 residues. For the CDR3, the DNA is TGTGCCAGCAGCCAGGGTAGCGGGACCCCCTCCTACAATGAGCAGTTCTTC. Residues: CASSQGSGTPSYNEQFF.

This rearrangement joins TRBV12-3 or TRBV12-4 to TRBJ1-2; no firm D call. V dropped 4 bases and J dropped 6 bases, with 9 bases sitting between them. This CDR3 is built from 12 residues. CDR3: CASSSVGNGYTF. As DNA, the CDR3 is TGTGCCAGCAGTTCCGTCGGGAATGGCTACACCTTC.

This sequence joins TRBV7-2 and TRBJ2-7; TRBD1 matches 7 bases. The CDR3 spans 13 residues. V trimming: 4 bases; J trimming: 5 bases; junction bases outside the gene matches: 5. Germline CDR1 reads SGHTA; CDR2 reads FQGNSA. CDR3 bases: TGTGCCAGCAGCTACCCGGGACAGAACGAGCAGTACTTC. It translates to CASSYPGQNEQYF.

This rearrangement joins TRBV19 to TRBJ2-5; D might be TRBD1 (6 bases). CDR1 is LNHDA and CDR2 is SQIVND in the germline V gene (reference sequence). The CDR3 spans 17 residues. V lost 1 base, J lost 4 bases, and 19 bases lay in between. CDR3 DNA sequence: TGTGCCAGTAGTATAGGGTCAGGGGTCATTTTATCAGAGACCCAGTACTTC. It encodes CASSIGSGVILSETQYF.

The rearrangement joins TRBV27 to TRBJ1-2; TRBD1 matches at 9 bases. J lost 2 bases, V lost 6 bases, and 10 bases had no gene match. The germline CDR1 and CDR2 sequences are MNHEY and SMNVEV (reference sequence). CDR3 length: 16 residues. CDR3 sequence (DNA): TGTGCCAGCAGCCCAACACAGGGGGCGCTGAACTATGGCTACACCTTC. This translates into CASSPTQGALNYGYTF.